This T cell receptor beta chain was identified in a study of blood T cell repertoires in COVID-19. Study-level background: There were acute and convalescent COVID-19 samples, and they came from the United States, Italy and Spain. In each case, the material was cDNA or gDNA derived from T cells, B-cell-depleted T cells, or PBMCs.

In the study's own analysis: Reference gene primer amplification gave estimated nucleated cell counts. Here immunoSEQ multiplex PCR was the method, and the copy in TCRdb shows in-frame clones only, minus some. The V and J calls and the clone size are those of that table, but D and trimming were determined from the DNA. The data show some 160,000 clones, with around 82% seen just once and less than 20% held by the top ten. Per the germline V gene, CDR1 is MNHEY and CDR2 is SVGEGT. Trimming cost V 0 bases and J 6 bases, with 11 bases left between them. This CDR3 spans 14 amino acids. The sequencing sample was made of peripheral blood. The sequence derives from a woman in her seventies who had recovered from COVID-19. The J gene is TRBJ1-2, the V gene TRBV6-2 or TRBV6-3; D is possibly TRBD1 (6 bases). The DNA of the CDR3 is TGTGCCAGCAGTTACTCGGGGGCAAATGATGGCTACACCTTC. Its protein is CASSYSGANDGYTF.